This T cell receptor (beta chain) was profiled in a study of tumor-infiltrating lymphocytes in oesophageal squamous cell carcinoma (dated by TCRdb to 2016 to 2018). V lost 1 base and J lost 5 bases; the stretch between them is 11 bases long. Taken from the germline V gene, the CDR1 and CDR2 loops are MGHDK and SYGVNS. Its CDR3 holds 14 amino acids, cysteine through phenylalanine. Kept here is only the CDR3 DNA, which spans 42 bases and is read in frame from base 1. Library preparation was by PCR. Sequencing relied on an Illumina HiSeq 2000. TCRdb ran its own pipeline on the public reads, namely fastp trimming at Q25 and MiXCR clone calling, and kept in-frame beta chains. Rows merge per CDR3 protein into single entries with the most common DNA and genes. Recorded for this sample are 15,000 or so distinct CDR3 sequences; under 65% of them occurred a single time. Under 30% of the sample rests with the top ten.

In its sample, this clonotype was seen many times. Its antigen is still unknown. Base qualities are missing; no much larger clone stands one base away. This receptor was identified in a female donor with esophageal squamous cell carcinoma. The chain is assembled from TRBV25-1 and TRBJ2-5; the D gene is unclear. The source material was esophageal tumor tissue. The sequenced DNA: TGTGCCAGCAGTGAATTTACGACGTGGGAGACCCAGTACTTC. Translated, this gives CASSEFTTWETQYF.